The 19 T cell receptor beta chains below come from one sample, sequenced in a study of blood T cell repertoires in COVID-19. Data came from immunoSEQ multiplex PCR; TCRdb stores just in-frame clones and leaves some out. The sample lists some 200,000 clones; 80% to 85% were seen once. Material for sequencing was peripheral blood. The receptors derive from an older woman with acute or convalescent COVID-19.

This sequence joins TRBV7-2 and TRBJ2-7; possibly TRBD2 for D (6 bases). The V end lost 5 bases, the J end lost 4 bases, and 18 bases lay between the germline ends. The germline gives CDR1 SGHTA, CDR2 FQGNSA. There are 15 residues in the CDR3. CDR3: CASSPGTPKPYEQYF. The CDR3 bases are TGTGCCAGCAGCCCCGGGACTCCAAAACCATACGAGCAGTACTTC.

V is TRBV3-1 (or the pseudogene TRBV3-2) and J is TRBJ2-4, with 11 bases fitting TRBD1. J was trimmed by 7 bases and V by 4 bases; bases with no gene match: 6. CDR1 is LGHDT, CDR2 YNNKEL, per germline (reference sequence). CDR3 length: 15 amino acids. This chain's CDR3 is CASSLSDRGLNIQYF. The CDR3 DNA is TGTGCCAGCAGCCTATCGGACAGGGGGCTCAACATTCAGTACTTC.

The chain has TRBV6-5 and TRBJ1-1; no clear D. This CDR3 region has 15 residues. Per the germline V gene, CDR1 is MNHEY and CDR2 is SVGAGI. Trimming shortened V by 7 bases and J by 2 bases, and 17 bases separated the two germline ends. Here the CDR3 DNA reads TGTGCCAGCACCAACCGGGAAGGACCAAACACTGAAGCTTTCTTT. The encoded protein is CASTNREGPNTEAFF.

This clone was found a few times. The V gene is TRBV12-3 or TRBV12-4, the J gene TRBJ1-2; 7 nucleotides align to TRBD1. V dropped 2 bases and J dropped 7; count of bases not matched to a gene: 4. CDR3 length: 13 amino acids. CDR3 protein: CASSLQSGGGYTF. In nucleotides, the CDR3 is TGTGCCAGCAGTTTACAGTCAGGGGGTGGCTACACCTTC.

V and J are TRBV3-1 (or the pseudogene TRBV3-2) and TRBJ2-1; possibly TRBD2 for D (7 bases). From germline, CDR1 is LGHDT and CDR2 YNNKEL (reference sequence). The CDR3 sequence is 16 residues long. V was shortened by 1 base and J by 5 bases, with 15 bases between the two germline ends. CDR3 in amino acids: CASSQVRGGLNNEQFF. CDR3 DNA sequence: TGTGCCAGCAGCCAAGTAAGGGGGGGGCTAAACAATGAGCAGTTCTTC.

The rearrangement joins TRBV28 to TRBJ2-1; TRBD1 aligns across 10 bases. CDR3 length: 16 residues. Germline V CDR1 and CDR2: MDHEN, SYDVKM. The V gene end was trimmed by 5 bases and the J gene end by 3 bases; junction bases not matched to a gene: 7. The CDR3 nucleotides read TGTGCCAGCAGTAGACAGGGGGCGCTGGGCTACAATGAGCAGTTCTTC. It specifies CASSRQGALGYNEQFF.

The chain employs TRBV2 and TRBJ1-2; 7 bases line up with TRBD1. Germline CDR1 is SNHLY and CDR2 is FYNNEI. The V gene end was trimmed by 5 bases and the J gene end by 6 bases; junction bases not matched to a gene: 12. This CDR3 has 15 residues. CDR3 sequence: CASSFFAGGRDGYTF. CDR3 nucleotide sequence: TGTGCCAGCAGTTTCTTTGCAGGGGGGCGAGATGGCTACACCTTC.

This clone was counted at least ten times. The J gene is TRBJ2-3, the V gene TRBV27; 9 bases are shared with TRBD1. The CDR3 covers 15 residues. CDR1 MNHEY and CDR2 SMNVEV come from the germline V gene (reference sequence). The ends lost 6 bases at V and 2 bases at J; junction bases unmatched: 6. The CDR3 DNA is TGTGCCAGCAGCCTACAGGGGGCCTTCACAGATACGCAGTATTTT. This gives the protein CASSLQGAFTDTQYF.

The rearrangement uses TRBV14 and TRBJ2-1; 12 positions match TRBD2. CDR1 SGHDN and CDR2 FVKESK come from the germline V gene. This CDR3 has 15 amino acids. The trim removed 4 bases at V and 3 bases at J, leaving 1 base unmatched. The CDR3: CASSPLAGGYNEQFF. CDR3 nucleotides: TGTGCCAGCAGCCCACTAGCGGGGGGCTACAATGAGCAGTTCTTC.

The chain links TRBV18 to TRBJ1-6, with D perhaps matching TRBD1 (5 bases). V was trimmed by 2 bases and J by 8 bases, leaving 13 bases between them. CDR3 length equals 15 residues. Germline V gives CDR1 KGHSH, CDR2 LQKENI. CDR3 amino acids: CASSPGHYLDSPLHF. The CDR3 DNA is TGTGCCAGCTCACCAGGACACTATTTGGATTCACCCCTCCACTTT.

CDR3 bases: TGTGCCAGCAGCTCTCAACAGGGATTGAATTCACCCCTCCACTTT. It codes for CASSSQQGLNSPLHF. This chain links TRBV5-6 with TRBJ1-6; D may be TRBD1 (6 bases). Germline CDR1 SGHDT, CDR2 YYEEEE. The CDR3 covers 15 residues. V was clipped by 3 bases and J by 7 bases, with 14 bases between them. The full variable domain, completed using reference TRBV5-6 and TRBJ1-6, is DAGVTQSPTHLIKTRGQQVTLRCSPKSGHDTVSWYQQALGQGPQFIFQYYEEEERQRGNFPDRFSGHQFPNYSSELNVNALLLGDSALYLCASSSQQGLNSPLHFGNGTRLTVT.

V is TRBV6-5 and J is TRBJ1-2, with 9 bases identical to TRBD1. J gave up 3 bases and V 7 bases, and 6 bases lay outside the gene matches. CDR1 MNHEY and CDR2 SVGAGI come from the germline V gene. The CDR3 sequence is 14 residues long. The CDR3 DNA reads as TGTGCCAGCACCAATACAGGGGGCTACTATGGCTACACCTTC. Its protein is CASTNTGGYYGYTF.

The chain joins TRBV4-2 to TRBJ2-3; 7 bases agree with TRBD2. The length of the CDR3 is 17 residues. J lost 0 bases, V lost 4 bases, and 10 bases had no gene match. Germline V gene sequence: CDR1 LGHNA, CDR2 YNFKEQ. CDR3 sequence (DNA): TGTGCCAGCAGCCTCCAACGTTGGCGGGGGAGCACAGATACGCAGTATTTT. Protein: CASSLQRWRGSTDTQYF.

The chain couples TRBV12-3 or TRBV12-4 to TRBJ1-1; TRBD1 matches 7 bases. V lost 6 bases, J lost 11 bases, and 6 bases stayed unmatched. The length of the CDR3 is 11 residues. The CDR3 DNA reads TGTGCCAGCAGGTCAGGGGGTATGGCTTTCTTT. Protein product: CASRSGGMAFF.

This sequence joins TRBV5-1 and TRBJ1-1; maybe TRBD1 (6 bases). The V gene lost 0 bases and the J gene lost 3 bases, with 9 bases spanning the gap. CDR1 SGHRS and CDR2 YFSETQ come from the germline V gene. This CDR3 is 14 amino acids long. CDR3 nucleotide sequence: TGCGCCAGCAGCTTGGCAGGGGAATACACTGAAGCTTTCTTT. It codes for CASSLAGEYTEAFF.

The chain uses TRBV7-8 and TRBJ1-5; D not certain. The V end was cut by 2 bases, the J end by 5 bases, with 7 bases between. Looked up from germline, CDR1 is SGHVS and CDR2 is FQNEAQ. The CDR3 is made up of 13 amino acids. The chain's CDR3 is CASSLREDQPQHF. DNA of the CDR3: TGTGCCAGCAGCTTAAGGGAGGATCAGCCCCAGCATTTT.

DNA for the CDR3: TGCAGCGGGGGGAACCAGGGCAATGAGCAGTTCTTC. Translating it yields CSGGNQGNEQFF. The gene calls are TRBV29-1 and TRBJ2-1, with D perhaps given as TRBD1 or TRBD2 (5 bases each). This CDR3 region has 12 residues. The V end lost 7 bases, the J end lost 6 bases, and 13 bases lay between the germline ends. CDR1 and CDR2 from the germline V gene are SQVTM and ANQGSEA.

The chain links TRBV7-9 to TRBJ2-7; unclear D gene. Looked up from germline, CDR1 is SEHNR and CDR2 is FQNEAQ (reference sequence). The CDR3 is 15 residues long. V was trimmed by 0 bases and J by 4 bases, leaving 13 bases between them. As DNA, the CDR3 is TGTGCCAGCAGCTTAGCGCAGCCAGGCCGTTACGAGCAGTACTTC. Encoded protein: CASSLAQPGRYEQYF.

This chain connects TRBV7-2 to TRBJ2-7; maybe TRBD2 (5 bases). This CDR3 is 14 amino acids long. The germline CDR1 and CDR2 sequences are SGHTA and FQGNSA. The V end lost 1 base, the J end lost 4 bases, and 11 bases lay between the germline ends. The CDR3: CASSLDLWEYEQYF. Written as DNA, the CDR3 is TGTGCCAGCAGCTTAGATCTGTGGGAGTACGAGCAGTACTTC.